This TCR beta chain was found in a study of blood T cell repertoires in COVID-19. Study-level background: Sources were T cells, B-cell-depleted T cells, or PBMCs; the material itself was cDNA or gDNA.

TCRdb's copy holds only in-frame clones and misses some; the assay was immunoSEQ multiplex PCR. The sample contains about 250,000 clones, around 89% of which appear only once. One Seattle source followed patients from active infection through their disease course. Germline CDR1 KGHDR, CDR2 SFDVKD. V was cut by 3 bases and J by 0 bases, with 16 bases left in between. The CDR3 consists of 17 residues. The rearrangement uses TRBV24-1 and TRBJ2-5; D possibly corresponds to TRBD2 (6 bases). The receptor's source is a woman aged 30 to 39 with COVID-19, enrolled during active disease. The material sequenced was peripheral blood. The CDR3 loop is CATSDVTRGLYQETQYF. In DNA, the CDR3 is TGTGCCACCAGTGATGTGACGCGGGGTCTGTACCAAGAGACCCAGTACTTC.